This TCR beta chain appears in the sequencing data of a study of T cells after yellow fever vaccination. This clonotype was seen a few times. MiXCR, run by TCRdb on the 5' RACE reads, gives a single entry per CDR3 protein. The profile covers approximately 300,000 distinct CDR3 sequences, with around 6.8% appearing a single time and 15% to 20% taken by the ten largest. This TCR was sampled from a man younger than 35 who received the YFV17D yellow fever vaccine. Sequenced here: PBMCs, sampled about 49 days after the first yellow fever vaccination.

CDR3 residues: CASSFDGTENSPLHF. The CDR3 bases are TGTGCCAGCAGCTTTGACGGGACAGAGAATTCACCCCTCCACTTT. The rearrangement links TRBV5-4 to TRBJ1-6, with 7 bases aligning to TRBD1. V gave up 2 bases and J gave up 7 bases; unmatched junction bases: 6. The germline V gene has CDR1 SGHNT and CDR2 YYREEE (reference sequence). This CDR3 has 15 residues.